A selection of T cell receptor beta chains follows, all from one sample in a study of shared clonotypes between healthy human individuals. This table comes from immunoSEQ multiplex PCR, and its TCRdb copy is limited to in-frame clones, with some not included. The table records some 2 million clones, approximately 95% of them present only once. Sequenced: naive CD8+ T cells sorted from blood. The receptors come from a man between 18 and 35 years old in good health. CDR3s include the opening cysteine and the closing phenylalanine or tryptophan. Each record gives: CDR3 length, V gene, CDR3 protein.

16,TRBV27,CASSLIPAGEQETQYF
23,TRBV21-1,CASSKARLPGGSRTGWGNQPQHF
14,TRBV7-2,CASSLHGTSYEQYF
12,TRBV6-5,CATKYSYNEQFF
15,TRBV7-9,CASSHLGRGEETQYF
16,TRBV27,CASSTSTSVDYNEQFF
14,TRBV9,CASSAATDFYEQYF
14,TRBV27,CASSLRLQHTEAFF
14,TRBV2,CASSEGRGLYEQYF
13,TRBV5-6,CASSYEGSDGYTF
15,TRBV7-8,CASSSAGQGAGGYTF
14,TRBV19,CASSPKGGRQPQHF
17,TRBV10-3,CAISESPRGSSTDTQYF
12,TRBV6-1,CASSEIGSELFF
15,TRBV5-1,CASTVSGLPGSEQYF
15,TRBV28,CASSPLRQGNYGYTF
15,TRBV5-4,CASSFTGGLNEKLFF
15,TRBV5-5,CASSFSGTASYEQYF
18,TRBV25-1,CASSGLTPGLAGGREQFF
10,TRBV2,CASEAVGYTF